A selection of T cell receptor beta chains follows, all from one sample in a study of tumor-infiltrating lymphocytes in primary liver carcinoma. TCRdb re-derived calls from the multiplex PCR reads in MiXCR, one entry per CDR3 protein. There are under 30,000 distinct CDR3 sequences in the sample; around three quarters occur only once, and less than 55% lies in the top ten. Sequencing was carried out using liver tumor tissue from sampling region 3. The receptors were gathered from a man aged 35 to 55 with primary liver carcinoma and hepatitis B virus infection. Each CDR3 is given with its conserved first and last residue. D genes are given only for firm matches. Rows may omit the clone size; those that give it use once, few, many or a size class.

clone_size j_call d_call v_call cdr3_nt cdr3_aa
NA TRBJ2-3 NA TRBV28 TGTACCAGCAGTGCAGCCGGCCAGGGGAGCAGCACAGATATGCAGTATTTT CTSSAAGQGSSTDMQYF
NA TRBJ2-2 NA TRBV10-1 TGCGCCAGCCGTCCAAACGCAGGGGAGCTGTTTTTT CASRPNAGELFF
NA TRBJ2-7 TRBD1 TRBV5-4 TGTGCCGGCAGATTGGACAGGGGGACCCTCTACGAGCAGTACTTC CAGRLDRGTLYEQYF
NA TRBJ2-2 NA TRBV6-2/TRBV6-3 TGTGCCAGCAGTAAGTCGCATACCGGGGGGCTGTTTTTT CASSKSHTGGLFF
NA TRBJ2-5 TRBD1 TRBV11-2 TGTGCCAGCAGTCAGACTCCTGGCAGGGGGAAAGAGATCCAGTACTTC CASSQTPGRGKEIQYF
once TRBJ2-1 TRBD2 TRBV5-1 TGCGCCAGCAGCTGGGGACTATTATCCTACAATGAGCAGCTCTTC CASSWGLLSYNEQLF
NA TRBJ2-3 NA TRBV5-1 TGCGCCAGCGGCTTGGGAGAGGGGGATTGGGGAGATGCGCAGTATTTT CASGLGEGDWGDAQYF
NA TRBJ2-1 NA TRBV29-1 TGCATCGTTTACAGCAATGAGCAATTCTTC CIVYSNEQFF
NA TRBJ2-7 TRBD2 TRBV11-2 TGTGCCAGCAGCGCCCCGGGACTAGCGTTGGGGGTGCAATATTTC CASSAPGLALGVQYF
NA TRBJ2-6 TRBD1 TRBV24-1 TGTGCCACCAGTGATTTCGGGACAGGGGACTCTAGGGCCAACGTCCTGACTTTC CATSDFGTGDSRANVLTF
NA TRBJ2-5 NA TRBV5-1 TGCGCCAGCAGCTCCCTTCCCGCCAGTTCGGGTCAAGAGACCCAGTACTTC CASSSLPASSGQETQYF
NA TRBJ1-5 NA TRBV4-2 TGTGCTAGCAGCCGAGTGGCGCTTCTAGCGGGAGCGACAGATACGCAGCATTTT CASSRVALLAGATDTQHF
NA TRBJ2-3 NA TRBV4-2 TGTGCCAGCAGCCAAGTGATGGGGGTGACAGATACGCAGTATTTT CASSQVMGVTDTQYF
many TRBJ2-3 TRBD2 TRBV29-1 TGCAGCGTCGCTCCTAGCGGGGACACAGATACGCAGTATTTT CSVAPSGDTDTQYF
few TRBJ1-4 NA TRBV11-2 TGTGCCACCGGACAGAATAATGAAAAACTGTTTTTT CATGQNNEKLFF
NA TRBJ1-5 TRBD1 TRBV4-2 TGTGCCAGAAGCCAAGGGGAGGGGTCGGGACAGCCTAGCAATCGGCCCCAGCATTTT CARSQGEGSGQPSNRPQHF
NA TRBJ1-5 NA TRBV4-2 TGTGCCAGTAGCCAAGAGCCCGGGATTAGCAATCAGCACCAGCATTTT CASSQEPGISNQHQHF
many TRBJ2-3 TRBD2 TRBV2 TGTGCCAGCAGTGGGACTAGCGGGCGAAATACGCAGTATTTT CASSGTSGRNTQYF